Listed below are T cell receptor beta chains from one sample, sequenced in a study of T-cell reconstitution after alpha-beta-depleted transplantation in children. TCRdb redid the calling of the PCR reads with MiXCR, one entry per CDR3 protein. The sample holds about 580,000 distinct CDR3 sequences, approximately 30% seen once. The sequenced sample was PBMCs, obtained before TCRalphabeta/CD19-depleted stem cell transplant. These receptors all come from a boy in the first two years of life with Wiskott-Aldrich syndrome, due to receive a stem cell transplant. CDR3s include the opening cysteine and the closing phenylalanine or tryptophan. The D gene is left open where the match is weak. Rows give clone size only sometimes, using once, few, many, or a class for an expanded clone.

j_call d_call v_call clone_size cdr3_aa cdr3_nt
TRBJ2-1 - TRBV12-3/TRBV12-4 - CASSWSEANEQFF TGTGCCAGCAGTTGGTCGGAGGCCAATGAGCAGTTCTTC
TRBJ2-7 - TRBV5-1 few CASSLWAGVTYEQYF TGCGCCAGCAGCTTGTGGGCAGGGGTAACCTACGAGCAGTACTTC
TRBJ2-5 - TRBV4-1 few CASSQDPNRLETQYF TGCGCCAGCAGCCAAGATCCGAATAGGTTAGAGACCCAGTACTTC
TRBJ2-5 - TRBV10-3 few CAISAGPQETQYF TGTGCCATCAGTGCGGGACCTCAAGAGACCCAGTACTTC
TRBJ2-1 - TRBV6-2/TRBV6-3 few CASSYPEQFF TGTGCCAGCAGTTACCCAGAGCAGTTCTTC
TRBJ2-1 TRBD1 TRBV12-3/TRBV12-4 few CASENMGQSYDEQFF TGTGCCAGCGAGAATATGGGACAGTCCTACGATGAGCAGTTCTTC
TRBJ1-2 TRBD1 TRBV24-1 - CATSGQGTYGYTF TGTGCCACCAGCGGACAGGGGACCTATGGCTACACCTTC
TRBJ2-7 - TRBV2 once CASAGTAYEQYF TGTGCCAGCGCGGGTACGGCCTACGAGCAGTACTTC
TRBJ1-4 TRBD1 TRBV5-1 few CASSGGDSGEKLFF TGCGCCAGCAGCGGGGGGGACAGTGGAGAAAAACTGTTTTTT
TRBJ2-3 - TRBV11-1 - CASSLSREDTQYF TGTGCCAGCAGCTTAAGTAGGGAAGATACGCAGTATTTT
TRBJ2-5 TRBD2 TRBV6-1 - CASRPSGRAGETQYF TGTGCCAGCAGACCTAGCGGGAGGGCCGGAGAGACCCAGTACTTC
TRBJ2-7 - TRBV5-1 - CASSFAGDEQYF TGCGCCAGCTCCTTCGCGGGTGACGAGCAGTACTTC
TRBJ1-2 TRBD1 TRBV5-6 few CASSLLGQGPLNYGYTF TGTGCCAGCAGCTTGCTAGGACAGGGCCCTCTTAACTATGGCTACACCTTC
TRBJ1-1 - TRBV19 - CASSDWQGTEAFF TGTGCCAGTAGCGACTGGCAGGGGACTGAAGCTTTCTTT
TRBJ2-1 - TRBV5-1 few CASSETFGSSSYNEQFF TGCGCCAGCAGTGAGACTTTTGGTTCGAGCTCCTACAATGAGCAGTTCTTC
TRBJ2-7 TRBD2 TRBV27 - CASYPSGSPNEQYF TGTGCCAGCTATCCTAGCGGGAGTCCAAACGAGCAGTACTTC
TRBJ2-1 - TRBV5-1 many CASSSQGNEQFF TGTGCCAGCAGCTCACAGGGCAATGAGCAGTTCTTC
TRBJ2-3 TRBD2 TRBV5-1 - CASSIQLSGSTDTQYF TGCGCCAGCAGCATACAACTTAGCGGGAGCACAGATACGCAGTATTTT
TRBJ2-7 - TRBV10-3 - CAIGKLGPGEQYF TGTGCCATCGGAAAACTCGGGCCCGGCGAGCAGTACTTC
TRBJ2-2 - TRBV15 - CATSRVGGGVTGELFF TGTGCCACCAGCAGAGTTGGAGGGGGCGTCACCGGGGAGCTGTTTTTT
TRBJ2-1 - TRBV9 few CASSVGDFGNEQFF -
TRBJ2-1 - TRBV5-5 - CASSFKSGYTYNEQFF TGTGCCAGCAGCTTTAAGTCGGGATACACCTACAATGAGCAGTTCTTC
TRBJ2-7 - TRBV5-1 many CASSEGPYEQYF TGCGCCAGCAGCGAGGGCCCCTACGAGCAGTACTTC
TRBJ2-5 TRBD1 TRBV7-6 few CASSLAVRGLGETQYF TGTGCCAGCAGCTTAGCTGTCAGGGGGCTAGGAGAGACCCAGTACTTC
TRBJ2-3 - TRBV27 few CASSYSQRLYTDTQYF TGTGCCAGCAGTTACTCCCAGCGCCTTTACACAGATACGCAGTATTTT
TRBJ2-2 - TRBV12-3/TRBV12-4 - CASTFRVTGELFF TGTGCCAGCACCTTCAGGGTAACCGGGGAGCTGTTTTTT
TRBJ2-7 - TRBV20-1 - CSASLNHEQYF TGCAGTGCTAGTTTGAACCACGAGCAGTACTTC
TRBJ2-1 TRBD2 TRBV5-1 - CASSGEGISYNEQFF TGCGCCAGCAGCGGGGAGGGGATCTCCTACAATGAGCAGTTCTTC
TRBJ2-2 TRBD2 TRBV12-3/TRBV12-4 - CASSHLAGGPQSGELFF TGTGCCAGCAGCCATCTTGCGGGAGGGCCGCAGTCCGGGGAGCTGTTTTTT
TRBJ2-2 TRBD2 TRBV27 few CASSFGTSGAVGGGELFF TGTGCCAGCAGTTTCGGGACTAGCGGAGCTGTGGGGGGCGGGGAGCTGTTTTTT
TRBJ2-1 - TRBV20-1 - CSAKGGAGPWEQFF TGCAGTGCCAAGGGGGGGGCAGGGCCGTGGGAGCAGTTCTTC
TRBJ1-2 TRBD1 TRBV12-3/TRBV12-4 few CASRLTGGGVGYTF TGTGCCAGCAGGCTGACAGGGGGCGGAGTTGGCTACACCTTC
TRBJ2-4 - TRBV9 - CASSVGGAGGSIQYF TGTGCCAGCAGCGTAGGAGGGGCAGGGGGGAGCATTCAGTACTTC
TRBJ2-3 - TRBV24-1 - CATSDYTDTQYF TGTGCCACCAGTGACTACACAGATACGCAGTATTTT
TRBJ1-1 - TRBV27 - CASRVGNTEAFF TGTGCCAGCCGGGTGGGGAACACTGAAGCTTTCTTT
TRBJ1-2 TRBD1 TRBV5-6 few CASSPWTGTNYGYTF TGTGCCAGCAGCCCCTGGACAGGGACCAACTATGGCTACACCTTC
TRBJ2-3 TRBD2 TRBV5-1 many CASLPGLGTDTQYF TGCGCCAGCCTTCCGGGACTAGGGACAGATACGCAGTATTTT
TRBJ1-6 TRBD1 TRBV6-1 few CASADRENSPLHF TGTGCCAGCGCGGACAGGGAGAATTCACCCCTCCACTTT
TRBJ2-7 - TRBV28 few CASSLYPQVRHTYEQYF TGTGCCAGCAGTTTATATCCTCAGGTTCGGCACACCTACGAGCAGTACTTC
TRBJ1-5 - TRBV15 - CATSRDRGGPPQPQHF TGTGCCACCAGCAGAGATCGCGGGGGACCCCCTCAGCCCCAGCATTTT
TRBJ1-1 TRBD1 TRBV29-1 - CSVDRTGMNTEAFF TGCAGCGTCGACAGGACAGGGATGAACACTGAAGCTTTCTTT
TRBJ2-1 TRBD2 TRBV27 - CASSYSYSGRRANEQFF TGTGCCAGCAGTTACTCCTATAGCGGGAGGAGGGCCAATGAGCAGTTCTTC
TRBJ2-5 - TRBV4-2 few CASSQDMEATETQYF TGTGCCAGCAGCCAAGACATGGAAGCTACAGAGACCCAGTACTTC
TRBJ2-2 TRBD1 TRBV30 - CAYPTGGAGELFF TGTGCCTATCCGACAGGGGGGGCCGGGGAGCTGTTTTTT
TRBJ1-5 - TRBV20-1 few CSATYSLSNQPQHF TGCAGTGCTACGTACAGTCTTAGCAATCAGCCCCAGCATTTT
TRBJ2-1 - TRBV5-1 - CASSSPGLRGSNEQFF TGCGCCAGCAGCTCACCGGGCCTTAGGGGGAGCAATGAGCAGTTCTTC
TRBJ2-7 - TRBV27 few CASSLRSGNFYEQYF TGTGCCAGCAGTTTACGGTCAGGGAATTTCTACGAGCAGTACTTC
TRBJ2-1 - TRBV11-2 few CASSLVFASSYNEQFF TGTGCCAGCAGCTTAGTTTTCGCCTCATCCTACAATGAGCAGTTCTTC
TRBJ2-1 - TRBV5-1 - CASSKGGNPYNEQFF TGCGCCAGCAGCAAGGGCGGGAATCCCTACAATGAGCAGTTCTTC
TRBJ1-3 - TRBV12-3/TRBV12-4 - CASSLFLSGNTIYF TGTGCCAGCAGTTTATTCCTCTCTGGAAACACCATATATTTT
TRBJ2-5 TRBD2 TRBV5-1 - CASSRSLRGQETQYF TGCGCCAGCAGCCGGAGTTTGCGGGGGCAAGAGACCCAGTACTTC
TRBJ2-3 TRBD1 TRBV5-1 few CASGPDRVGADTQYF TGCGCCAGCGGACCGGACAGGGTCGGGGCAGATACGCAGTATTTT
TRBJ1-2 - TRBV20-1 - CSASDAGRNYGYTF TGCAGTGCTAGCGATGCAGGGCGGAACTATGGCTACACCTTC
TRBJ2-3 TRBD2 TRBV20-1 few CSARGLAGAVTDTQYF TGCAGTGCTAGAGGACTAGCGGGAGCCGTCACAGATACGCAGTATTTT
TRBJ2-2 - TRBV5-8 - CASSLMLTANTGELFF TGTGCCAGCAGCTTGATGCTCACAGCTAACACCGGGGAGCTGTTTTTT
TRBJ1-5 TRBD1 TRBV20-1 - CSATPGQGYQPQHF TGCAGTGCTACCCCGGGACAGGGTTATCAGCCCCAGCATTTT
TRBJ1-5 - TRBV28 - CASSFQWVNQPQHF TGTGCCAGCAGTTTTCAATGGGTTAATCAGCCCCAGCATTTT
TRBJ2-1 TRBD2 TRBV14 - CASSQAGTSGIHEQFF TGTGCCAGCAGCCAGGCCGGGACTAGCGGGATCCATGAGCAGTTCTTC
TRBJ1-5 - TRBV5-5 few CASSLVEGGSQHF TGTGCCAGCAGCTTGGTGGAGGGGGGATCCCAGCATTTT
TRBJ2-1 TRBD2 TRBV9 few CASSVGGRAVDEQFF TGTGCCAGCAGCGTAGGAGGGAGGGCCGTAGATGAGCAGTTCTTC